This T cell receptor beta chain is from a study of blood T cells in healthy people across ages. The V segment lost 3 bases and the J segment 5 bases; nucleotides outside the gene matches: 9. This CDR3 region has 16 residues. Germline loops: CDR1 SGHTA, CDR2 FQGNSA. This clonotype appeared a few times. It was with a sample-barcoded 5' primer and a J-beta primer mix that a second PCR of roughly 7 to 12 cycles was run. A single record per CDR3 protein comes from TCRdb applying MiXCR to the 5' RACE reads. The repertoire holds hundreds of thousands of distinct CDR3 sequences, with roughly three fifths as singletons. RNA extraction gave at least 5 micrograms of total RNA per sample.

This TCR came from a man aged 35-49 years in good health. The sequencing sample was made of blood. This chain connects TRBV7-2 to TRBJ2-3; 9 bases fit TRBD2. CDR3 nucleotide sequence: TGTGCCAGCAGCTTGGTAGCGGGAGTTCTGGGAGATACGCAGTATTTT. It codes for CASSLVAGVLGDTQYF.